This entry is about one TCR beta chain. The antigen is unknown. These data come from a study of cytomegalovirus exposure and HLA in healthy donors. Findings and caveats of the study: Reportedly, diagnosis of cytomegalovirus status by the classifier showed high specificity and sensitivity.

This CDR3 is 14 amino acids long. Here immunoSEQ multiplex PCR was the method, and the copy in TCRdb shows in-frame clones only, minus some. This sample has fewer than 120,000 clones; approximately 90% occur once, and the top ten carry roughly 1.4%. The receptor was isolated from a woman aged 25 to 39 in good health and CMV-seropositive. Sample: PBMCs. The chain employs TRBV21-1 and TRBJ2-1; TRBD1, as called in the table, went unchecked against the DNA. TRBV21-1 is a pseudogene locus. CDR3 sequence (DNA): TGTGCCAGCAGATTGAGACATACGGACAATGAGCAGTTCTTC. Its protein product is CASRLRHTDNEQFF.